Listed below are T cell receptor beta chains from one sample, sequenced in a study of OX40 agonist ivuxolimab in advanced cancers. Some clones are missing from TCRdb's copy, which holds only in-frame ones; the method was immunoSEQ multiplex PCR. The sample carries roughly 67,000 clones, roughly nine tenths recorded once. The sample here was CD4+ or CD8+ T cells sorted from blood, taken in a trial of the OX40 agonist ivuxolimab. The receptors stem from an adult with an advanced solid tumor such as melanoma, head and neck, liver or kidney cancer. CDR3s include the opening cysteine and the closing phenylalanine or tryptophan. The order of the fields is CDR3 length, D gene, J gene, clone size, V gene, CDR3 DNA, CDR3 protein. D genes are given only for firm matches. Clone size is not always given. Where it is, it says once, few, many or a class for expanded clones.

15 | NA | TRBJ2-1 | NA | TRBV4-1 | TGCGCCAGCAGCCAAGTTTTGAGTTTTGAGTATGAGCAGTTCTTC | CASSQVLSFEYEQFF
12 | NA | TRBJ2-5 | NA | TRBV4-3 | TGCGCCAGCGGCTTCCGGGGGCAGACCCAGTACTTC | CASGFRGQTQYF
13 | NA | TRBJ2-2 | NA | TRBV6-5 | TGTGCCAGCACCTCCCGGGAGACCGGGGAGCTGTTTTTT | CASTSRETGELFF
13 | TRBD1 | TRBJ2-1 | once | TRBV19 | TGTGCCACCGGGACAGGGTCCAACAATGAGCAGTTCTTC | CATGTGSNNEQFF
12 | NA | TRBJ2-3 | NA | TRBV7-2 | TGTGCCAGCAGCTTAGAGGTGGGTCCACAGTATTTT | CASSLEVGPQYF
12 | NA | TRBJ2-3 | NA | TRBV29-1 | TGCAGCGCCCCGTCGGGAGCAGATACGCAGTATTTT | CSAPSGADTQYF
15 | NA | TRBJ2-4 | NA | TRBV30 | TGTGCCTGGATCCCGGGCCCCGTAGCCAAAAACATTCAGTACTTC | CAWIPGPVAKNIQYF
16 | TRBD1 | TRBJ2-3 | NA | TRBV4-1 | TGCGCCAGCAGCCAAGATCACAGGGGTGGCACAGATACGCAGTATTTT | CASSQDHRGGTDTQYF
15 | TRBD1 | TRBJ1-1 | NA | TRBV5-6 | TGTGCCAGCAGCCCCAGACAGGGATCCAACACTGAAGCTTTCTTT | CASSPRQGSNTEAFF
13 | NA | TRBJ1-4 | NA | TRBV19 | TGTGCCAGTAGTATCGTGGTGAATGAAAAACTGTTTTTT | CASSIVVNEKLFF
12 | NA | TRBJ2-3 | NA | TRBV11-2 | TGTGCCAGCAGCTCCCGAACAGATACGCAGTATTTT | CASSSRTDTQYF
15 | NA | TRBJ2-2 | NA | TRBV30 | TGTGCCTGGAGCTCTCAGGGTATGGGCACCGGGGAGCTGTTTTTT | CAWSSQGMGTGELFF
13 | NA | TRBJ1-2 | NA | TRBV6-5 | TGTGCCAGCACCCCGGACCGCAACTATGGCTACACCTTC | CASTPDRNYGYTF
15 | NA | TRBJ2-2 | few | TRBV7-2 | TGTGCCAGCAGACCCAGGGCCCCGAACACCGGGGAGCTGTTTTTT | CASRPRAPNTGELFF
18 | NA | TRBJ2-7 | once | TRBV18 | TGTGCCAGCTCACCACTAGCGCAGGGACCCGTGAGCTCCTACGAGCAGTACTTC | CASSPLAQGPVSSYEQYF
16 | NA | TRBJ1-2 | NA | TRBV29-1 | TGCAGCGTTGCCAGCGAACGAGTAGGACGAAACTATGGCTACACCTTC | CSVASERVGRNYGYTF
14 | NA | TRBJ1-1 | NA | TRBV27 | TGTGCCAGCAGCTGGAAAGGGGGTAACACTGAAGCTTTCTTT | CASSWKGGNTEAFF
17 | TRBD1 | TRBJ1-2 | NA | TRBV27 | TGTGCCAGCAGGAAATACCTAGACAGGGGCGGAGGTTATGGCTACACCTTC | CASRKYLDRGGGYGYTF
16 | TRBD1 | TRBJ2-3 | NA | TRBV19 | TGTGCCAGTACTCATGGGGGACAGGGATCCACGGATACGCAGTATTTT | CASTHGGQGSTDTQYF
12 | NA | TRBJ2-7 | NA | TRBV18 | TGTGCCAGCTCACCATTAGGATACGAGCAGTACTTC | CASSPLGYEQYF
17 | NA | TRBJ1-2 | NA | TRBV19 | TGTGCCAGTAGTATAGATCAGGGCGGAACACATAACTATGGCTACACCTTC | CASSIDQGGTHNYGYTF
16 | NA | TRBJ2-1 | NA | TRBV27 | TGTGCCAGCAGTCCGCCGGGACTTCTTAGGGAGGATGAGCAGTTCTTC | CASSPPGLLREDEQFF
15 | NA | TRBJ1-5 | NA | TRBV7-8 | TGTGCCAGCAGCTTAGCGCTGAGTAGCAATCAGCCCCAGCATTTT | CASSLALSSNQPQHF
16 | NA | TRBJ1-5 | NA | TRBV6-1 | TGTGCCAGCAGTGAAGTGCTGGGACGGCCTAATCAGCCCCAGCATTTT | CASSEVLGRPNQPQHF
11 | NA | TRBJ1-2 | NA | TRBV28 | TGTGCCAGCAGTACAACCCGGGGCTACACCTTC | CASSTTRGYTF
11 | NA | TRBJ1-2 | NA | TRBV5-1 | TGCGCCAGCAGAGATGGTGGGGGCTACACCTTC | CASRDGGGYTF
13 | NA | TRBJ1-1 | NA | TRBV6-1 | TGTGCCAGCAGTGAAAATAGGGAAACTGAAGCTTTCTTT | CASSENRETEAFF
15 | NA | TRBJ1-5 | once | TRBV6-1 | TGTGCCAGCAGTGAAAGTCACCCTAGCAGGGCGCCCCAGCATTTT | CASSESHPSRAPQHF
14 | NA | TRBJ1-1 | NA | TRBV7-8 | TGTGCCAGCCTCTCTGCGCAGACCGGACTTGGAGCTTTCTTT | CASLSAQTGLGAFF
17 | NA | TRBJ1-5 | NA | TRBV15 | TGTGCCACCAGCAGAGATCTTAAAGGGGGGCTCAATCAGCCCCAGCATTTT | CATSRDLKGGLNQPQHF
17 | TRBD2 | TRBJ2-3 | NA | TRBV4-3 | TGCGCCAGCAGCCAAGATGTCTCGGGGGGGCCCATGGATACGCAGTATTTT | CASSQDVSGGPMDTQYF
18 | TRBD2 | TRBJ2-3 | NA | TRBV27 | TGTGCCAGCAGTTTATCTAGCGGGGGGGCGGGTGGCACAGATACGCAGTATTTT | CASSLSSGGAGGTDTQYF
12 | NA | TRBJ1-1 | NA | TRBV10-3 | TGTGCCATCAGCACCGCGAAGGGTGAAGCTTTCTTT | CAISTAKGEAFF
14 | NA | TRBJ1-1 | NA | TRBV7-9 | TGTGCCAGCAGCTTAGATAGTATTGGGGCAGAAGCTTTCTTT | CASSLDSIGAEAFF
12 | NA | TRBJ2-5 | NA | TRBV7-2 | TGTGCCAGCAGCCCGGATCGAGAGACCCAGTACTTC | CASSPDRETQYF
14 | NA | TRBJ1-3 | NA | TRBV5-1 | TGCGCCAGCAGCCGCGTAGGGGCTCGTAACACCATATATTTT | CASSRVGARNTIYF
13 | TRBD2 | TRBJ2-5 | NA | TRBV6-6 | TGTGCCAGCAAGACTAGCGTGGCCCAGACCCAGTACTTC | CASKTSVAQTQYF